This record looks at one T cell receptor beta chain sequence and its context. Original handling: Reference gene primer amplification gave nucleated cell count estimates. Profiled with immunoSEQ multiplex PCR; TCRdb holds only in-frame clones, not every one. That table supplies the V and J calls and clone size; D and trimming were determined from the DNA. The sample includes around 250,000 clones, about 83% seen only once; the top ten take 5.7%. The ends lost 1 base at V and 3 bases at J; junction bases unmatched: 2. The V gene's germline CDR1 is SGHAT and CDR2 FQNNGV. The CDR3 loop spans 15 amino acids. The sample originates from a study of blood T cell repertoires in COVID-19. Study information: Acute and convalescent COVID-19 samples came from the United States, Italy and Spain. PBMCs, B-cell-depleted T cells, or T cells provided the cDNA or gDNA that made up the material.

The chain joins TRBV11-2 to TRBJ2-7; 11 positions agree with TRBD1. The receptor comes from a man older than 75 with acute or convalescent COVID-19. The sample taken for sequencing was peripheral blood. CDR3 loop: CASSLVGTGGYEQYF. In DNA form, the CDR3 reads TGTGCCAGCAGCTTAGTTGGGACAGGGGGCTACGAGCAGTACTTC.